The T cell receptor (beta chain) under discussion was sequenced for a study of CD8+ T cells in alopecia areata. The germline V gene encodes CDR1 SGDLS and CDR2 YYNGEE. The CDR3 has 13 residues. Trimming cost V 1 base and J 2 bases, with 6 bases left between them. It was cDNA, reverse transcribed from extracted RNA, that served as the sequencing template. Profiling relied on immunoSEQ multiplex PCR, and the TCRdb table lists in-frame clones only, not all of them. The table shows fewer than 200,000 clones, with 59% occurring only once. This clonotype originated in a human donor with alopecia areata. The gene calls are TRBV9 and TRBJ1-2; weak D call: TRBD1 (5 bases). The source material was CD4+ T cells sorted from blood, sampled at week 0. The DNA for the CDR3 is TGTGCCAGCAGCGTAACAGGAAACTATGGCTACACCTTC. Protein product: CASSVTGNYGYTF.